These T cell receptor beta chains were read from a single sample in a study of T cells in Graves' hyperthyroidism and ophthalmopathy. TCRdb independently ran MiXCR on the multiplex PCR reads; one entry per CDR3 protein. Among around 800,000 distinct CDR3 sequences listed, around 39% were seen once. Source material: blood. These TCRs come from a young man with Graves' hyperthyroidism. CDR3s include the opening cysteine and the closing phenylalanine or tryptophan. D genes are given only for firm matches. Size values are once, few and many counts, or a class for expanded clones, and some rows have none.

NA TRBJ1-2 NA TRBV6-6 CASSWGSGYTF TGTGCCAGCAGTTGGGGGAGCGGCTACACCTTC
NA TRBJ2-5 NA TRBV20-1 CSASIRQTKTQYF TGCAGTGCTAGTATACGGCAAACCAAGACCCAGTACTTC
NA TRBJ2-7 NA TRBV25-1 CASSSSPWGHPFDEQYF TGTGCCAGCAGTTCCTCACCATGGGGACATCCTTTCGACGAGCAGTACTTC
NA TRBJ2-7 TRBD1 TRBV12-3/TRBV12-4 CASSPQTGPSYEQYF TGTGCCAGCAGCCCCCAGACAGGGCCCTCCTACGAGCAGTACTTC
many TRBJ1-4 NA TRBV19 CASSIGKAANEKLFF TGTGCCAGTAGTATAGGTAAAGCGGCTAATGAAAAACTGTTTTTT
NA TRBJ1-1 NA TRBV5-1 CASSLVAEAEAFF TGCGCCAGCAGCTTGGTTGCTGAGGCTGAAGCTTTCTTT
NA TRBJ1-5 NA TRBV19 CAGSIQGLREPQHF TGTGCCGGTAGTATTCAGGGGCTGAGAGAGCCCCAGCATTTT
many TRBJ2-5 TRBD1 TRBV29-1 CSVAEPQGIKETQYF TGCAGCGTTGCCGAACCACAGGGGATAAAAGAGACCCAGTACTTC
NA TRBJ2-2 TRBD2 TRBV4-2 CASSQPRARGGRGGELFF TGTGCCAGCAGCCAACCTAGGGCGCGGGGGGGAAGGGGCGGGGAGCTGTTTTTT
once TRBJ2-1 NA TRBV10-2 CASSWGESSYNEQFF TGCGCCAGCAGTTGGGGAGAGAGCTCCTACAATGAGCAGTTCTTC
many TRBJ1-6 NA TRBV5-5 CASSSRVENSPLHF TGTGCCAGCAGCTCGAGGGTGGAAAATTCACCCCTCCACTTT
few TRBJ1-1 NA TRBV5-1 CASSLGGEIMGTEAFF TGCGCCAGCAGCTTGGGAGGGGAGATTATGGGCACTGAAGCTTTCTTT
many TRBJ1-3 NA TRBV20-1 CSARDGRAGNTIYF TGCAGTGCTAGAGATGGAAGGGCTGGAAACACCATATATTTT
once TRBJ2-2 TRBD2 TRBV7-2 CASRPGTSGGNTGELFF TGTGCCAGTAGGCCCGGGACTAGCGGGGGCAACACCGGGGAGCTGTTTTTT
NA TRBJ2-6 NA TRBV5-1 CARLLVRVVSGANVLTF TGCGCCAGGCTTCTTGTGAGGGTCGTATCTGGGGCCAACGTCCTGACTTTC
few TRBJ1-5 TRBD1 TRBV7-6 CASSPGPQGYNQPQHF TGTGCCAGCAGCCCAGGGCCACAGGGGTACAATCAGCCCCAGCATTTT
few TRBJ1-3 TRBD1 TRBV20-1 CSARMDRAAGNTIYF TGCAGTGCTAGGATGGACAGGGCGGCTGGAAACACCATATATTTT
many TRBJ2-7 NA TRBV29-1 CSVEDGRTYEQYF TGCAGCGTTGAAGATGGGCGGACCTACGAGCAGTACTTC
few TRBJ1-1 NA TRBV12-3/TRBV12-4 CASLGGGTEAFF TGTGCCAGTCTAGGGGGGGGCACTGAAGCTTTCTTT
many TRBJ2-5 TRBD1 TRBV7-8 CASSSTTRDRPHRTQYF TGTGCCAGCAGCAGCACAACACGGGACAGACCCCATCGGACCCAGTACTTC
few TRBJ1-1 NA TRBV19 CASSIPGGDTEAFF TGTGCCAGTAGTATCCCCGGAGGGGACACTGAAGCTTTCTTT
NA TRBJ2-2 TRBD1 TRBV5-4 CASSLGTGSGHGELFF TGTGCCAGCAGCTTGGGGACAGGGTCGGGTCACGGGGAGCTGTTTTTT
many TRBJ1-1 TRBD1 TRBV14 CASSPGQAGLDTEAFF TGTGCCAGCAGCCCTGGACAGGCCGGTTTAGACACTGAAGCTTTCTTT
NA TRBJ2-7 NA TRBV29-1 CSSDPSEAYEQYF TGCAGCAGTGATCCGTCGGAAGCCTACGAGCAGTACTTC
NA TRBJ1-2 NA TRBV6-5 CAGSFAGLVYGYTF TGTGCCGGCAGTTTTGCAGGTCTCGTCTATGGCTACACCTTC
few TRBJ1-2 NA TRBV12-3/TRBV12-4 CASGIQVYGYTF TGTGCCAGCGGCATTCAGGTCTATGGCTACACCTTC
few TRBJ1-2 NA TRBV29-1 CSVEGIQGYGYTF TGCAGCGTTGAAGGGATACAGGGCTATGGCTACACCTTC
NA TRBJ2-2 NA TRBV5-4 CASSFEGLNTGELVF TGTGCCAGCAGCTTTGAGGGTCTGAACACCGGGGAGCTGGTTTTT
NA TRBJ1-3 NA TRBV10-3 CASSAGTVISGNTIYF TGTGCCAGCAGTGCCGGGACTGTGATCTCTGGAAACACCATATATTTT
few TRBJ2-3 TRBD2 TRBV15 CATSSGLAGLTDTQYF TGTGCCACCAGCTCCGGACTAGCGGGTCTCACAGATACGCAGTATTTT
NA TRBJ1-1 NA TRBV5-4 CASSFYTGRSTEAFF TGTGCCAGCAGTTTTTACACTGGACGGAGCACTGAAGCTTTCTTT